These 8 T cell receptor beta chains were sequenced from one sample in a study of cytomegalovirus exposure and HLA in healthy donors. Amplification used 60 Vbeta primers and 13 Jbeta primers. Clones were sequenced by immunoSEQ multiplex PCR, and TCRdb holds only the in-frame ones, with some missing. The data contain approximately 140,000 clones, roughly four fifths of them singletons. Sequenced: PBMCs. Receptors originate from a man in his forties in good health and CMV-seropositive.

The chain couples TRBV19 to TRBJ1-5, with 7 bases identical to TRBD1. The trim removed 9 bases at V and 3 bases at J, leaving 14 bases unmatched. There are 16 residues in the CDR3. Germline CDR1 LNHDA, CDR2 SQIVND (reference sequence). The DNA for the CDR3 is TGTGCCAGACTTTTCCGAACAGGGGTCTCCAATCAGCCCCAGCATTTT. Amino acid sequence: CARLFRTGVSNQPQHF.

The genes are TRBV6-4 and TRBJ2-1; TRBD1 agrees at 9 bases. Germline-derived CDR1 and CDR2 are MRHNA and SNTAGT. V shed 6 bases, J shed 7 bases, and the junction held 10 bases outside the gene matches. The CDR3 extends over 15 amino acids. CDR3 bases: TGTGCCAGCAGCGCCGGACAGGGGAAAGGGAATGAGCAGTTCTTC. Translation gives CASSAGQGKGNEQFF.

V and J are TRBV28 and TRBJ2-3, with 7 bases identical to TRBD2. The CDR3 sequence is 17 residues long. The germline CDR1 and CDR2 sequences are MDHEN and SYDVKM. V lost 1 base, J lost 2 bases, and 9 bases stayed unmatched. The CDR3 is CASSLYGGTRLTDTQYF. As DNA, the CDR3 is TGTGCCAGCAGTTTATACGGGGGGACCCGACTCACAGATACGCAGTATTTT.

V gene TRBV27 combines with J gene TRBJ2-7; a possible D gene is TRBD1 (5 bases). Trimming stripped 2 bases from V and 7 bases from J, with 9 bases between. The CDR3 is 12 residues long. Germline lookup yields CDR1 MNHEY and CDR2 SMNVEV (reference sequence). CDR3 DNA sequence: TGTGCCAGCAGTTTAAGGGGAAGGGAGCAGTACTTC. Its protein product is CASSLRGREQYF.

This chain connects TRBV10-3 to TRBJ2-3, with 12 bases fitting TRBD2. There are 18 residues in the CDR3. Germline V gene data show CDR1 as ENHRY and CDR2 as SYGVKD. Trimming removed 4 bases from V and 1 base from J; junction bases left unmatched: 9. This CDR3 reads CAISGASGRVTGTDTQYF. Written as DNA, the CDR3 is TGTGCCATCAGTGGAGCTAGCGGGAGGGTCACAGGCACAGATACGCAGTATTTT.

V usage is TRBV6-6 and J usage is TRBJ2-7, with 8 bases fitting TRBD2. This CDR3 comprises 14 residues. CDR1 and CDR2 (germline): MNHNY, SVGAGI (reference sequence). With V trimmed by 6 bases and J by 4 bases, 8 bases remained unmatched. The CDR3 DNA reads TGTGCCAGCAGACCTTTAGCGGGATCATACGAGCAGTACTTC. Translated, it gives CASRPLAGSYEQYF.

The chain couples TRBV5-1 to TRBJ2-1; 12 bases are a match to TRBD2. There are 17 residues in the CDR3. The V and J ends lost 1 base and 6 bases, in that order; junction bases with no gene match: 8. Germline V CDR1 and CDR2: SGHRS, YFSETQ. The CDR3 nucleotides read TGCGCCAGCAGCTTGATGTATTCTAGCGGGAGGGGCAATGAGCAGTTCTTC. Protein: CASSLMYSSGRGNEQFF.

About this clone: The missing conserved phenylalanine or tryptophan at the end of this CDR3 makes a read error likely. The DNA is left out, because the CDR3 cannot be placed on it with certainty; the CDR3 is given as TCRdb lists it. This chain joins TRBV7-9 and TRBJ2-7; the listed D gene, TRBD1, was not tested against the DNA. From its first to its last residue, the CDR3 has 11 amino acids. Germline-derived CDR1 and CDR2 are SEHNR and FQNEAQ (reference sequence). The CDR3 loop reads CSSSLDSGQVL.